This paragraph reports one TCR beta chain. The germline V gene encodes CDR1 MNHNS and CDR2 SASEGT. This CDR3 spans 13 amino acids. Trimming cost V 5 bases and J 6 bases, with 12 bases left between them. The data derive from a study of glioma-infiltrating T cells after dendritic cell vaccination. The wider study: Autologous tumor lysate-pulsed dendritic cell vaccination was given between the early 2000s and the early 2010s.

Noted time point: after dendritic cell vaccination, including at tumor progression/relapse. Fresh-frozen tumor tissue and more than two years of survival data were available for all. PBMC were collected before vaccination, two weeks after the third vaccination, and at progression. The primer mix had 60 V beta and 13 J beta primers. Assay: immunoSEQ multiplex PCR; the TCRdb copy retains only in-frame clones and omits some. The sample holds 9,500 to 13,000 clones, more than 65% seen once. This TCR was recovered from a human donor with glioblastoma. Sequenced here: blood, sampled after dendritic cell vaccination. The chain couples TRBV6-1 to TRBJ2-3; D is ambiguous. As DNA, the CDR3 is TGTGCCAGCAGTCAGACTGAATGGGATACGCAGTATTTT. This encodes CASSQTEWDTQYF.